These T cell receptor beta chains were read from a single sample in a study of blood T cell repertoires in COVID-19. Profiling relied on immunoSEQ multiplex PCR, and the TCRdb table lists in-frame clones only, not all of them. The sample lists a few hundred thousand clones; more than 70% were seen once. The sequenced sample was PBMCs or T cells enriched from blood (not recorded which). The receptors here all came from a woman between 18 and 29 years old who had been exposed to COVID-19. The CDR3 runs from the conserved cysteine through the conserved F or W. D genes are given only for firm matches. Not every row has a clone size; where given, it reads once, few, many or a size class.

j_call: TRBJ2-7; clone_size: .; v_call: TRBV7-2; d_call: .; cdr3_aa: CASSSRVIYEQYF; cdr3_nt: TGTGCCAGCAGCAGCAGGGTCATCTACGAGCAGTACTTC
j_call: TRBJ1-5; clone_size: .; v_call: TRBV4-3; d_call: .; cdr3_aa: CASSQDTPLMNNQPQHF; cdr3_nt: TGCGCCAGCAGCCAAGATACACCACTAATGAACAATCAGCCCCAGCATTTT
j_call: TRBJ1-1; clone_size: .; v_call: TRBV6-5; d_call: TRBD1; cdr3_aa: CASTGQGFTEAFF; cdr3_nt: TGTGCCAGCACGGGACAGGGGTTTACTGAAGCTTTCTTT
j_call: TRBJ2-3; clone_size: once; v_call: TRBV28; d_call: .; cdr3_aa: CASSRQTDTQYF; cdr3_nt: TGTGCCAGCAGCCGACAAACAGATACGCAGTATTTT
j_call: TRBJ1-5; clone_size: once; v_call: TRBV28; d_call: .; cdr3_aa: CASEFSAPGQPQHF; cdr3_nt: TGTGCCAGCGAGTTCTCTGCTCCGGGTCAGCCCCAGCATTTT
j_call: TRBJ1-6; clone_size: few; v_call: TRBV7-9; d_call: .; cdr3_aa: CASSLEGSSYNSPLHF; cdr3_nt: TGTGCCAGCAGCTTGGAGGGCAGCTCCTATAATTCACCCCTCCACTTT
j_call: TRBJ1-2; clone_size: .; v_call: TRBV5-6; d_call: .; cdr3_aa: CASSFAQVLGGYGYTF; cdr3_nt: TGTGCCAGCAGCTTTGCTCAGGTCTTGGGGGGTTATGGCTACACCTTC
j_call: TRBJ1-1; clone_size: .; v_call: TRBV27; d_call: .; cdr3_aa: CASSFTGNTEAFF; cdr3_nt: TGTGCCAGCAGTTTTACGGGGAACACTGAAGCTTTCTTT
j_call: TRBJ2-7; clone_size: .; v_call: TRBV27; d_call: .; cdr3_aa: CASSMGGNEQYF; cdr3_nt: TGTGCCAGCAGCATGGGGGGAAACGAGCAGTACTTC
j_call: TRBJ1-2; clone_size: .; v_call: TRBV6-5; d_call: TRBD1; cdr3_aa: CASSLQLQGIYGYTF; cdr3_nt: TGTGCCAGCAGTCTGCAATTACAGGGGATCTATGGCTACACCTTC
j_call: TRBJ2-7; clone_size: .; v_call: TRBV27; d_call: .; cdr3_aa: CASSFSTVTRASSYEQYF; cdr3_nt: TGTGCCAGCAGTTTCTCAACAGTGACTAGGGCAAGCTCCTACGAGCAGTACTTC
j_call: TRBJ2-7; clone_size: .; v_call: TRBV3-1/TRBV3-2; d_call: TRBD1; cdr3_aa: CASSHGQGANEQYF; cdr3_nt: TGTGCCAGCAGCCATGGTCAGGGGGCCAACGAGCAGTACTTC